This entry features one TCR beta chain sequence. The antigen is undetermined. This sample is part of a study of blood T cells in healthy people across ages. Study findings and constraints: Researchers report that TCR beta diversity correlated strongly with naive T cell percentage.

A second PCR of 7 to 11 cycles used a sample-barcoded 5' primer and a J-beta primer mix. Every cDNA molecule carried a tag from a template-switch adaptor bearing 12 random nucleotides. TCRdb re-analysed the 5' RACE reads in MiXCR, keeping a single row per CDR3 protein. In the table there are some 1,800,000 distinct CDR3 sequences, roughly two fifths of which are singletons. The sample was blood. This sequence was found in a human donor in good health.

CDR3 sequence: CASSSRTGHYEQYF. The CDR3 nucleotides are TGTGCCAGCAGCTCTCGGACAGGCCACTACGAGCAGTACTTC. V gene TRBV11-3 combines with J gene TRBJ2-7, with 7 bases lining up with TRBD1. CDR1 and CDR2 (germline): SGHNT, YENEEA. The CDR3 is 14 amino acids. After removal of 4 bases from V and 3 bases from J, the junction contained 6 bases not matched to a gene.